This TCR beta chain was profiled in a study of T cell responses to AZD1222 COVID-19 vaccine (dated by TCRdb to the early 2020s). With regard to the full study: A total of roughly 240 trial participants underwent TCR sequencing, of whom about 210 received two doses of AZD1222 and 26 received two doses of the MenACWY control vaccine. Enrollment into the trials was organized by age into subgroups of 18-55, 56-69 and 70-plus years, and those subgroups contained roughly 140, 27 and 60 TCR-sequenced participants, respectively.

Trimming accounts for 4 bases at V and 2 bases at J, while the number of junction bases matched to no gene is 7. The CDR3 numbers 15 residues from cysteine through phenylalanine. The kept DNA is CDR3 alone, 45 bases in frame from the first base. Taken from the germline V gene (reference sequence), the CDR1 and CDR2 loops are LGHDT and YNNKEL. Turning to this clone: The target of this receptor is not known. Base qualities are missing; no much larger clone stands one base away.

The time point label here, explained by the study, means: about 28 days (+/-7) after the second vaccine dose. AZD1222 recipients with second doses at about 4 weeks or about 12 weeks were pooled, because spike-specific TCR depth and breadth did not differ between schedules. Vaccinee samples were obtained from the UK trials COV001 and COV002, which included a single-blind randomized controlled phase 2/3 trial of AZD1222 (ChAdOx1 nCoV-19) in healthy adults. Trial participant PBMC samples were collected at day 0 and day 28 after the second dose for TCRbeta chain sequencing. The CDR3 regions of human TCRbeta chains were analyzed by immunosequencing. As for how the authors treated the data: TCRs in the repertoires were matched against a reference library of SARS-CoV-2-specific TCRs that had been generated with the MIRA antigen-specificity platform. Breadth meant the fraction of unique TCRs that were SARS-CoV-2-associated, whereas depth meant the fraction of total T cells that were SARS-CoV-2-associated. Using the MIRA data, each spike-specific TCR was assigned both to the spike region to which the TCR was reactive and to a CD4 or CD8 class. Log10-transformed breadth and depth values were compared by one-way ANOVA with Sidak's multiple comparisons tests. In its TCRdb copy, this immuneACCESS table keeps in-frame sequences only and misses some clones. Where compared with another copy, unresolved V genes explain less than half of these, and the others have no known cause. V, J and clone size are those of that table, while D and trimming were read from the DNA. The sample has about 130,000 clones on record, roughly 89% of them singletons. In total, the top ten clones hold approximately 1.2% of the sample.

What the work shows at the level of the full study, not this receptor alone: Because no day 14 peak-response samples were available, repertoires were characterized only after the peak T cell response. Reportedly, close to half of the unique spike-specific TCRs recognized epitopes lying outside the regions that are mutated in the B.1.351 and B.1.1.7 variants. The 56-69-year group was small, and its depth increase did not reach significance, likely because of low power. Participants were mostly white British, with more females than males. The authors suggested clonal diversity may have been underestimated. After two AZD1222 doses, spike-specific TCR breadth and depth were significantly higher than at day 0 and than in MenACWY recipients. Conclusions about previously exposed vaccinees are limited, since just five or six AZD1222 recipients were seropositive for SARS-CoV-2 at baseline. The whole spike protein was spanned by vaccine-associated CD4 TCRs, and dominant responses were seen in regions 160-218 and 743-854.

The sequence derives from an adult who received the AZD1222 COVID-19 vaccine. This sample comprised peripheral blood, obtained 28 days after the second AZD1222 dose. Recombination linked TRBV3-1 (or the pseudogene TRBV3-2) to TRBJ2-5, with TRBD2 matching 7 junction bases. The CDR3 reads CASSPIAGPQETQYF. The sequenced DNA is TGTGCCAGCAGCCCAATAGCGGGTCCACAAGAGACCCAGTACTTC.